This T cell receptor (beta chain) originates from a study of OX40 agonist ivuxolimab in advanced cancers. On the study more broadly: Three patients responded partially, comprising one with hepatocellular carcinoma and two with cutaneous melanoma.

Germline V CDR1 and CDR2: SGHAT, FQNNGV. Trimming stripped 5 bases from V and 14 bases from J, with 15 bases between. This CDR3 spans 11 amino acids. Clones were sequenced by immunoSEQ multiplex PCR, and TCRdb holds only the in-frame ones, with some missing. Of under 20,000 clones in the sample, 82% are singletons; the top ten hold 2% to 2.5%. Individuals having autoimmune disease history or systemic immunosuppression were not enrolled. This clonotype was sampled from an adult with an advanced solid tumor such as melanoma, head and neck, liver or kidney cancer. V and J are TRBV11-2 and TRBJ1-2; TRBD1 is a possible D gene (5 bases). This sample comprised CD4+ or CD8+ T cells sorted from blood, obtained in a trial of the OX40 agonist ivuxolimab. The CDR3 DNA follows: TGTGCCAGCAGCGGGACCGTCTCGTTTACCTTC. This gives the protein CASSGTVSFTF.